This T cell receptor beta chain was identified during a study of blood T cell repertoires in COVID-19. TCRdb's copy holds only in-frame clones and misses some; the assay was immunoSEQ multiplex PCR. The sample yields 150,000 to 200,000 clones, roughly 87% seen once. The V and J ends lost 5 bases and 2 bases, in that order; junction bases with no gene match: 4. This CDR3 has 15 residues. Germline CDR1 and CDR2: SGHRS and YFSETQ. Participant ages covered roughly 18 to 89 years across 20 to 25 US areas. In Cohort 3, a recovered donor had either two negative PCRs, clearance, or symptom resolution. The chain carries TRBV5-1 and TRBJ2-2, with 9 nucleotides matching TRBD2. What was sequenced was PBMCs or T cells enriched from blood (not recorded which). The clonotype comes from a man in his forties or fifties who had recovered from COVID-19. CDR3: CASREGTSNTGELFF. The CDR3 DNA follows: TGCGCCAGCAGGGAGGGGACTAGCAACACCGGGGAGCTGTTTTTT. Looking up the rest from reference TRBV5-1 and TRBJ2-2 gives the full variable domain: KAGVTQTPRYLIKTRGQQVTLSCSPISGHRSVSWYQQTPGQGLQFLFEYFSETQRNKGNFPGRFSGRQFSNSRSEMNVSTLELGDSALYLCASREGTSNTGELFFGEGSRLTVL.